This is a list of T cell receptor beta chains from one sample in a study of cytomegalovirus exposure and HLA in healthy donors. Profiled with immunoSEQ multiplex PCR; TCRdb holds only in-frame clones, not every one. In all, the sample yields about 170,000 clones. The specimen sequenced was PBMCs. All receptors derive from a woman younger than 35 in good health and CMV-seropositive. CDR3s include the opening cysteine and the closing phenylalanine or tryptophan. A D gene is named only where the DNA matches it firmly.

v_call: TRBV30; d_call: -; j_call: TRBJ2-1; cdr3_aa: CAWSRIRFGGAGYNEQFF; cdr3_nt: TGTGCCTGGAGCAGAATACGCTTCGGGGGAGCAGGGTACAATGAGCAGTTCTTC
v_call: TRBV10-3; d_call: -; j_call: TRBJ1-2; cdr3_aa: CAISEAGILYGYTF; cdr3_nt: TGTGCCATCAGTGAAGCAGGGATCCTCTATGGCTACACCTTC
v_call: TRBV18; d_call: TRBD2; j_call: TRBJ2-7; cdr3_aa: CASGGLAGSYEQYF; cdr3_nt: TGTGCCAGCGGGGGACTAGCGGGCTCCTACGAGCAGTACTTC
v_call: TRBV6-5; d_call: TRBD1; j_call: TRBJ1-3; cdr3_aa: CASSRQTGTGNTIYF; cdr3_nt: TGTGCCAGCAGCCGCCAGACAGGGACTGGAAACACCATATATTTT
v_call: TRBV10-1; d_call: TRBD2; j_call: TRBJ2-3; cdr3_aa: CASSGAGRTSGGDHTDTQYF; cdr3_nt: TGCGCCAGCAGTGGGGCGGGACGGACTAGCGGGGGGGATCACACAGATACGCAGTATTTT
v_call: TRBV9; d_call: -; j_call: TRBJ2-3; cdr3_aa: CASSVAEGLGNTQYF; cdr3_nt: TGTGCCAGCAGCGTAGCTGAGGGTCTTGGGAATACGCAGTATTTT
v_call: TRBV18; d_call: TRBD2; j_call: TRBJ2-1; cdr3_aa: CASSPGLATEQFF; cdr3_nt: TGTGCCAGCTCACCGGGACTAGCAACTGAGCAGTTCTTC
v_call: TRBV14; d_call: -; j_call: TRBJ2-1; cdr3_aa: CASSQDSPEQFF; cdr3_nt: TGTGCCAGCAGCCAAGATAGCCCTGAGCAGTTCTTC
v_call: TRBV5-1; d_call: TRBD1; j_call: TRBJ1-1; cdr3_aa: CASSQGTGSGFEAFF; cdr3_nt: TGCGCCAGCAGCCAAGGGACAGGGAGTGGTTTTGAAGCTTTCTTT
v_call: TRBV4-2; d_call: TRBD1; j_call: TRBJ2-7; cdr3_aa: CASSQLPGQGSYEQYF; cdr3_nt: TGTGCCAGCAGCCAGCTCCCGGGACAGGGGTCCTACGAGCAGTACTTC
v_call: TRBV19; d_call: -; j_call: TRBJ2-2; cdr3_aa: CASEGRGLAGELFF; cdr3_nt: TGTGCCAGTGAAGGACGAGGGCTCGCCGGGGAGCTGTTTTTT
v_call: TRBV6-5; d_call: TRBD1; j_call: TRBJ2-1; cdr3_aa: CASSYSGQGHNEQFF; cdr3_nt: TGTGCCAGCAGTTACAGCGGACAGGGACACAATGAGCAGTTCTTC
v_call: TRBV18; d_call: -; j_call: TRBJ1-6; cdr3_aa: CASSPGPRVRNSPLHF; cdr3_nt: TGTGCCAGCTCACCGGGCCCACGCGTAAGGAATTCACCCCTCCACTTT
v_call: TRBV9; d_call: -; j_call: TRBJ2-3; cdr3_aa: CASSVTEGINTDTQYF; cdr3_nt: TGTGCCAGCAGCGTAACGGAGGGCATAAACACAGATACGCAGTATTTT
v_call: TRBV6-1; d_call: TRBD1; j_call: TRBJ2-4; cdr3_aa: CASSERWTGTGGNIQYF; cdr3_nt: TGTGCCAGCAGTGAACGGTGGACCGGGACAGGGGGAAACATTCAGTACTTC
v_call: TRBV27; d_call: -; j_call: TRBJ2-1; cdr3_aa: CASSFIRSSYNEQFF; cdr3_nt: TGTGCCAGCAGTTTCATTAGGAGCTCCTACAATGAGCAGTTCTTC
v_call: TRBV6-1; d_call: TRBD2; j_call: TRBJ2-1; cdr3_aa: CASRKAGVLGHEQFF; cdr3_nt: TGTGCCAGCAGGAAGGCGGGGGTGTTGGGACATGAGCAGTTCTTC
v_call: TRBV5-1; d_call: TRBD1; j_call: TRBJ2-1; cdr3_aa: CASSLRTGGSYNEQFF; cdr3_nt: TGCGCCAGCAGCTTGAGGACAGGGGGCTCCTACAATGAGCAGTTCTTC
v_call: TRBV7-6; d_call: -; j_call: TRBJ2-2; cdr3_aa: CASSLTRVNTGELFF; cdr3_nt: TGTGCCAGCAGCTTAACTCGGGTGAACACCGGGGAGCTGTTTTTT
v_call: TRBV19; d_call: -; j_call: TRBJ2-5; cdr3_aa: CASSIGETQHF; cdr3_nt: TGTGCCAGTAGTATAGGGGAGACCCAGCACTTC
v_call: TRBV4-1; d_call: -; j_call: TRBJ2-7; cdr3_aa: CASSQVGTEYEQYF; cdr3_nt: TGCGCCAGCAGCCAAGTAGGAACAGAGTACGAGCAGTACTTC
v_call: TRBV5-1; d_call: -; j_call: TRBJ2-1; cdr3_aa: CASSLSQWANNEQFF; cdr3_nt: TGCGCCAGCAGCTTGTCTCAGTGGGCGAACAATGAGCAGTTCTTC
v_call: TRBV6-1; d_call: -; j_call: TRBJ1-5; cdr3_aa: CASSEGGSGSQPQHF; cdr3_nt: TGTGCCAGCAGTGAAGGAGGGTCGGGAAGCCAGCCCCAGCATTTT
v_call: TRBV4-3; d_call: -; j_call: TRBJ1-2; cdr3_aa: CASSQEDLGGYGYTF; cdr3_nt: TGCGCCAGCAGCCAAGAGGACTTGGGGGGCTATGGCTACACCTTC
v_call: TRBV4-2; d_call: TRBD1; j_call: TRBJ1-5; cdr3_aa: CASSLGTGNQPQHF; cdr3_nt: TGTGCCAGCAGCCTCGGGACAGGCAATCAGCCCCAGCATTTT
v_call: TRBV19; d_call: -; j_call: TRBJ2-7; cdr3_aa: CASTSRRDPPYEQYF; cdr3_nt: TGTGCCAGTACAAGTAGGCGGGACCCGCCCTACGAGCAGTACTTC
v_call: TRBV27; d_call: TRBD2; j_call: TRBJ2-7; cdr3_aa: CASSLGTSGRPQYF; cdr3_nt: TGTGCCAGCAGCCTCGGGACTAGCGGGAGGCCCCAGTACTTC
v_call: TRBV29-1; d_call: -; j_call: TRBJ2-3; cdr3_aa: CSVRWGSLRFDTDTQYF; cdr3_nt: TGCAGCGTGAGGTGGGGCTCTTTGAGATTCGACACAGATACGCAGTATTTT
v_call: TRBV5-1; d_call: TRBD2; j_call: TRBJ2-2; cdr3_aa: CASSLSGAVNTGELFF; cdr3_nt: TGCGCCAGCAGCTTGAGCGGGGCGGTGAACACCGGGGAGCTGTTTTTT
v_call: TRBV19; d_call: -; j_call: TRBJ2-2; cdr3_aa: CASSIPRIFGLGLYLFF; cdr3_nt: TGTGCCAGTAGTATCCCACGCATTTTCGGGTTAGGACTATATCTGTTTTTT
v_call: TRBV30; d_call: -; j_call: TRBJ2-1; cdr3_aa: CAWSGSGTYNEQFF; cdr3_nt: TGTGCCTGGAGTGGAAGCGGCACCTACAATGAGCAGTTCTTC
v_call: TRBV29-1; d_call: TRBD1; j_call: TRBJ2-3; cdr3_aa: CSVATGTGGDTQYF; cdr3_nt: TGCAGCGTGGCAACCGGGACAGGGGGTGATACGCAGTATTTT
v_call: TRBV30; d_call: -; j_call: TRBJ1-6; cdr3_aa: CAWSRESSYNSPLHF; cdr3_nt: TGTGCCTGGAGTAGAGAGAGCTCCTATAATTCACCCCTCCACTTT
v_call: TRBV5-4; d_call: TRBD2; j_call: TRBJ2-7; cdr3_aa: CASSLGGLAGYYEQYF; cdr3_nt: TGTGCCAGCAGCTTGGGGGGACTAGCGGGATACTACGAGCAGTACTTC
v_call: TRBV19; d_call: -; j_call: TRBJ1-5; cdr3_aa: CASSMAINQPQHF; cdr3_nt: TGTGCCAGTAGTATGGCCATTAATCAGCCCCAGCATTTT
v_call: TRBV4-1; d_call: -; j_call: TRBJ1-4; cdr3_aa: CASPSPGDRLEEKLFF; cdr3_nt: TGCGCCAGCCCATCTCCAGGGGACCGTTTAGAGGAAAAACTGTTTTTT
v_call: TRBV18; d_call: TRBD2; j_call: TRBJ2-3; cdr3_aa: CASSPGTSGGDTQYF; cdr3_nt: TGTGCCAGCTCACCCGGGACTAGCGGGGGAGATACGCAGTATTTT
v_call: TRBV18; d_call: -; j_call: TRBJ1-1; cdr3_aa: CASSTSLSEEAFF; cdr3_nt: TGTGCCAGCTCTACATCTTTGAGCGAAGAAGCTTTCTTT
v_call: TRBV5-1; d_call: -; j_call: TRBJ1-1; cdr3_aa: CASSPQGGSFSEAFF; cdr3_nt: TGCGCCAGCAGCCCACAGGGTGGGTCTTTCAGTGAAGCTTTCTTT
v_call: TRBV5-1; d_call: -; j_call: TRBJ1-1; cdr3_aa: CASSLQPAGGMNTEAFF; cdr3_nt: TGCGCCAGCAGCTTGCAACCTGCGGGGGGGATGAACACTGAAGCTTTCTTT
v_call: TRBV7-2; d_call: TRBD2; j_call: TRBJ2-7; cdr3_aa: CASRQTSGPYEQYF; cdr3_nt: TGTGCCAGCAGGCAGACTAGCGGACCCTACGAGCAGTACTTC